The clone carrying this T cell receptor beta chain was detected once. This record belongs to a study of technical replicates of blood from several donors. TCRdb keeps only in-frame clones here, not all; method: immunoSEQ multiplex PCR. The table includes 53,000 or so clones, 85% to 90% detected once. This CDR3 contains 12 residues. Germline V gene lookup returns CDR1 SGHDT and CDR2 YYEEEE. Trimming shortened V by 7 bases and J by 5 bases, and 9 bases separated the two germline ends. This receptor was identified in a human donor in good health. Some clones in this sample may be carry-over from other donors' samples. The specimen sequenced was PBMCs. The V call is TRBV5-6, the J call TRBJ1-4; no clear D. The CDR3 bases are TGTGCCAGCGGCGGAGTCAATGAAAAACTGTTTTTT. Its protein product is CASGGVNEKLFF.